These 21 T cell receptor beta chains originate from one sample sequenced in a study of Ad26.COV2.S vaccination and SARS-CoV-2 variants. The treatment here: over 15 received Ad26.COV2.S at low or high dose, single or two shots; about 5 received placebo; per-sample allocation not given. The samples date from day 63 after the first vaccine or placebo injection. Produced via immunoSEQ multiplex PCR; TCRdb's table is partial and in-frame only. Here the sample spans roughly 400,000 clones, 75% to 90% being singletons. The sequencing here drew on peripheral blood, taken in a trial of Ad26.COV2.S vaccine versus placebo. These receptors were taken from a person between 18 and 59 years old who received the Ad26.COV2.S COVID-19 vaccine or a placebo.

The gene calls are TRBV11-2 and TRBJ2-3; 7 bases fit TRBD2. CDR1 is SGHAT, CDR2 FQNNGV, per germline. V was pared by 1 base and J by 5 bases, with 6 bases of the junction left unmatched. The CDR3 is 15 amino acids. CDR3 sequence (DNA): TGTGCCAGCAGCTTAGGTCGGACTAGAGGAGATACGCAGTATTTT. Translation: CASSLGRTRGDTQYF.

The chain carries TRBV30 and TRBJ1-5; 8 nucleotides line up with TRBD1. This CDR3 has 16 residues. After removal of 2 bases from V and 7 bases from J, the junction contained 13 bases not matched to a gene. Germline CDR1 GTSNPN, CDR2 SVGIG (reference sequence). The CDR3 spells CAWSFPDREGLQPQHF. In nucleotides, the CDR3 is TGTGCCTGGAGTTTTCCGGACAGGGAAGGACTCCAGCCCCAGCATTTT.

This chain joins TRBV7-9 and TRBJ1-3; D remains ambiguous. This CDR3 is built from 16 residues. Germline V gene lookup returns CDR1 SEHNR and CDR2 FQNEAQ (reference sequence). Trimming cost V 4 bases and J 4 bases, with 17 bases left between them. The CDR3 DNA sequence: TGTGCCAGCAGCTCCTGGACGGCGCCGGCAGGAAACACCATATATTTT. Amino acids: CASSSWTAPAGNTIYF.

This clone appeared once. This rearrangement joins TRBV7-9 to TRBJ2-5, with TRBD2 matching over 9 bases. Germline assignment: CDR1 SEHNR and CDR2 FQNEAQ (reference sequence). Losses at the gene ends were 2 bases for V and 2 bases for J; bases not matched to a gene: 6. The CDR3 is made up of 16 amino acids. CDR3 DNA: TGTGCCAGCAGCTTAAGACTAGCGGACATGCAAGAGACCCAGTACTTC. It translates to CASSLRLADMQETQYF.

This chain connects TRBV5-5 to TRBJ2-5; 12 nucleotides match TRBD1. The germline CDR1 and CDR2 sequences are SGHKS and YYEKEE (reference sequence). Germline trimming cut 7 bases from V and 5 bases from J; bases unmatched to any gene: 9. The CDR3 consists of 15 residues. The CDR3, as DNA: TGTGCCAGCCAGAGGGGGACAGGGGGCTGGGAGACCCAGTACTTC. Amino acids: CASQRGTGGWETQYF.

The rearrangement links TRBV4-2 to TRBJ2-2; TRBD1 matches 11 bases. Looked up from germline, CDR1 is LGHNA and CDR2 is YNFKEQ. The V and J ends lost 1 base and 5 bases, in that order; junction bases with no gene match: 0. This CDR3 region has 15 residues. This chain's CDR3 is CASSQGDRGTGELFF. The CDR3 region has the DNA TGTGCCAGCAGCCAAGGGGACAGGGGGACCGGGGAGCTGTTTTTT.

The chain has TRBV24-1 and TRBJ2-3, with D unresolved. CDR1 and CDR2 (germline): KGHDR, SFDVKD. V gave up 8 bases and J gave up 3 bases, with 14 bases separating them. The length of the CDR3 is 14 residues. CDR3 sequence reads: CATTDSSSTDTQYF. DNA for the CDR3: TGTGCCACCACCGATTCTAGTAGTACAGATACGCAGTATTTT.

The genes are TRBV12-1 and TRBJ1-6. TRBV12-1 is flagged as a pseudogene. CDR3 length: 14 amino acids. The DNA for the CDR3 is TGTGCCAGCAGCCCCGTCCCCTATAATTCACCCCTCCACTTT. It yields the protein CASSPVPYNSPLHF.

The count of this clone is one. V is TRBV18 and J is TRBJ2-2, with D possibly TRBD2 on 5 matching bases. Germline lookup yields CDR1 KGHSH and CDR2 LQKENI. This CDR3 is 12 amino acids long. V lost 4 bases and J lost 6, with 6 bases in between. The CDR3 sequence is CASSHGAGELFF. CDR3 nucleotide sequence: TGTGCCAGCTCACACGGGGCCGGGGAGCTGTTTTTT.

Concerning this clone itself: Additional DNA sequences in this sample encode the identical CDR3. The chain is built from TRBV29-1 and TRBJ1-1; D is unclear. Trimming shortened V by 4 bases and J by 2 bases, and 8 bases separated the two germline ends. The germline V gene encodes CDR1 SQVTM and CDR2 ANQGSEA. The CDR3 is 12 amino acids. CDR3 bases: TGCAGCGTTGCCCGGGGAAACACTGAAGCTTTCTTT. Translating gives CSVARGNTEAFF.

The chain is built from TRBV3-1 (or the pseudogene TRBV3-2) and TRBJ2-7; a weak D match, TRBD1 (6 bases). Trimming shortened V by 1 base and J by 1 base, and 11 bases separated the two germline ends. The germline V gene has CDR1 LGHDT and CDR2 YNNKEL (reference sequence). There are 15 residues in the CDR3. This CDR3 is CASSQGTAQSYEQYF. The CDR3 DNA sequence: TGTGCCAGCAGCCAAGGGACAGCCCAATCCTACGAGCAGTACTTC.

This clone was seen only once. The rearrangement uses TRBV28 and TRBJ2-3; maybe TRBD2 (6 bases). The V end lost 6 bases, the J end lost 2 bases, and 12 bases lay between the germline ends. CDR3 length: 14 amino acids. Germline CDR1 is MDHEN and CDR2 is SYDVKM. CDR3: CASRIAEHTDTQYF. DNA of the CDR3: TGTGCCAGCAGAATAGCGGAACACACAGATACGCAGTATTTT.

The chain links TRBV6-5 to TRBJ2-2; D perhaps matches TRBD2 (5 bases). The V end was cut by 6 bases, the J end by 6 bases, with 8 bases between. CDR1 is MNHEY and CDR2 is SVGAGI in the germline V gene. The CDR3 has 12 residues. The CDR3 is CASRRDAGELFF. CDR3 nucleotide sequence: TGTGCCAGCAGACGGGATGCCGGGGAGCTGTTTTTT.

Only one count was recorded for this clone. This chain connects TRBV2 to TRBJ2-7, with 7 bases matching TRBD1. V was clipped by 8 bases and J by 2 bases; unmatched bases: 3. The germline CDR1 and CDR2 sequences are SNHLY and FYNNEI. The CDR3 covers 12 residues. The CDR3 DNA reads TGTGCCAGCGGGGACAGACCCTACGAGCAGTACTTC. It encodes CASGDRPYEQYF.

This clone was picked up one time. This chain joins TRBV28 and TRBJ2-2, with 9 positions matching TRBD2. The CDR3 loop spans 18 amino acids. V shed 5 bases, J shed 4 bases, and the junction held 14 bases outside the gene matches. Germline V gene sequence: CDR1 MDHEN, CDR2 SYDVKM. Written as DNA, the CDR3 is TGTGCCAGCAGTCCAGGGTGGCGGGAGGGCCAAGGCACCGGGGAGCTGTTTTTT. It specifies CASSPGWREGQGTGELFF.

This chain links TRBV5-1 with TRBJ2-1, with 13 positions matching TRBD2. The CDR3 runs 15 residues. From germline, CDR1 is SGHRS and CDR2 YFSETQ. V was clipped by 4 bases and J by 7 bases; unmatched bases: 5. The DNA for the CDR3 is TGCGCCAGCAGCCCAGGACTAGCGGGAGCAAATGAGCAGTTCTTC. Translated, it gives CASSPGLAGANEQFF. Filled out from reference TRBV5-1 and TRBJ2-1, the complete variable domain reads KAGVTQTPRYLIKTRGQQVTLSCSPISGHRSVSWYQQTPGQGLQFLFEYFSETQRNKGNFPGRFSGRQFSNSRSEMNVSTLELGDSALYLCASSPGLAGANEQFFGPGTRLTVL.

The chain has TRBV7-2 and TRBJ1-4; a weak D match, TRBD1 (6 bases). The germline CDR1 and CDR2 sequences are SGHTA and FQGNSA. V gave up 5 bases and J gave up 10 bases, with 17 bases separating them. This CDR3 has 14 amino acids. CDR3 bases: TGTGCCAGCAGCCCAGGGGCGGGACTAGGAAAACTGTTTTTT. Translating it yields CASSPGAGLGKLFF.

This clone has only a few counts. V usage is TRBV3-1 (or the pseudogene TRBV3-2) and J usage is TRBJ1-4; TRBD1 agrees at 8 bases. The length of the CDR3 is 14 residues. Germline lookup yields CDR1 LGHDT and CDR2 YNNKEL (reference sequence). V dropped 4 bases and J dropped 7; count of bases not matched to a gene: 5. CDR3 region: CASSRAGGSEKLFF. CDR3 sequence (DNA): TGTGCCAGCAGCCGTGCAGGGGGCAGTGAAAAACTGTTTTTT.

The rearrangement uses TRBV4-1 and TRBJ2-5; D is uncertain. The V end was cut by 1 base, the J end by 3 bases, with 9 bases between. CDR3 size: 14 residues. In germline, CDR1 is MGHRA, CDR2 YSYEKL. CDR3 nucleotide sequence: TGCGCCAGCAGCCAAGCAAGGACGGAAGAGACCCAGTACTTC. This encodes CASSQARTEETQYF.

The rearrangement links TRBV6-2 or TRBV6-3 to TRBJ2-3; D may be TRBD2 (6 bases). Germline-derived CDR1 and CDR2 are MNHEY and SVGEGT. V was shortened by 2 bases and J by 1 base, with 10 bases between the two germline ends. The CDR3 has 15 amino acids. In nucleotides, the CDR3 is TGTGCCAGCAGTTACACGGTAGCGGGCACAGATACGCAGTATTTT. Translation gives CASSYTVAGTDTQYF.

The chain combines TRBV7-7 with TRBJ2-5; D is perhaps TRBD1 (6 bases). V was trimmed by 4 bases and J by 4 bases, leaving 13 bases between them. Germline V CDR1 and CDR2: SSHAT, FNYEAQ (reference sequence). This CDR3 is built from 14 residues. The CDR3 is CASSSTGTGETQYF. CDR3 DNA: TGTGCCAGCAGCTCCACAGGGACGGGAGAGACCCAGTACTTC.